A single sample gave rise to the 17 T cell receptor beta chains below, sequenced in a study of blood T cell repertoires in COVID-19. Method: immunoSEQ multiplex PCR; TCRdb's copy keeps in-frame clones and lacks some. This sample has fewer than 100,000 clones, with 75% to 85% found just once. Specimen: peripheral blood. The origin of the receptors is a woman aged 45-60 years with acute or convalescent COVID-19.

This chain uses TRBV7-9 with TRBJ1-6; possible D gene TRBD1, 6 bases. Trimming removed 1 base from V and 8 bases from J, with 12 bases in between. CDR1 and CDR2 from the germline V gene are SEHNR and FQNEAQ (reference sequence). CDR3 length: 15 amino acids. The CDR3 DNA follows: TGTGCCAGCAGCTTAGTTACAGGGCCTCATTCACCCCTCCACTTT. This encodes CASSLVTGPHSPLHF.

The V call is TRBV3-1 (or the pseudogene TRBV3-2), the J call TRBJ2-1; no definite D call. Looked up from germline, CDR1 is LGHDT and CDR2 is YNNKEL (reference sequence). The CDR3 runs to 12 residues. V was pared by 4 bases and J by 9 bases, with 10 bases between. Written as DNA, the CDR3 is TGTGCCAGCAGCCTCCTAGTGGGTGAGCAGTTCTTC. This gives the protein CASSLLVGEQFF.

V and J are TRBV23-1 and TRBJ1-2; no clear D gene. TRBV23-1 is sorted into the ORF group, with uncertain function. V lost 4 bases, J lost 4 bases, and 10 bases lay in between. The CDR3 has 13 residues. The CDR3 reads CASSPTIFYGYTF. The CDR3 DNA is TGCGCCAGCAGTCCTACTATCTTCTATGGCTACACCTTC.

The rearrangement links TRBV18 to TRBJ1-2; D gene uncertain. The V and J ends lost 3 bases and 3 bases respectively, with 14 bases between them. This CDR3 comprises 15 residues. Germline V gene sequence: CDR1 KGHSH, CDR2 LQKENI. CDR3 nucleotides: TGTGCCAGCTCACCGAAAACTACCCTTCACTATGGCTACACCTTC. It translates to CASSPKTTLHYGYTF.

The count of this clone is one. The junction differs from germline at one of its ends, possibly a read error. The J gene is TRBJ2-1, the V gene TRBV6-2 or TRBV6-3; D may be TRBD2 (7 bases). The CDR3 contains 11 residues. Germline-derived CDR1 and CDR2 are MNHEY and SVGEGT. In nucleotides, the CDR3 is TGTGCCAGCAGTAGGGGGGGGAATTGGGTCTTC. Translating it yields CASSRGGNWVF.

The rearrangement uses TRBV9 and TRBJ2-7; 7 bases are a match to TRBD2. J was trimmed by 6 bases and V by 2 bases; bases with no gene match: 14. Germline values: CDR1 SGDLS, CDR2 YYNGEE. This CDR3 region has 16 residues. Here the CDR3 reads CASSVGGSSLPFEQYF. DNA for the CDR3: TGTGCCAGCAGCGTGGGAGGGTCTAGTTTACCTTTCGAGCAGTACTTC.

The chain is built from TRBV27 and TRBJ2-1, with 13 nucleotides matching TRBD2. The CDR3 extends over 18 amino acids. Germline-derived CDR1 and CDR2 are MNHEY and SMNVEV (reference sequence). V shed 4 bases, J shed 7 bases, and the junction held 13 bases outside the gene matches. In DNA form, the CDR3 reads TGTGCCAGCAGTTCCTGGACTAGCGGGAGAGGGTCCGGAAATGAGCAGTTCTTC. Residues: CASSSWTSGRGSGNEQFF.

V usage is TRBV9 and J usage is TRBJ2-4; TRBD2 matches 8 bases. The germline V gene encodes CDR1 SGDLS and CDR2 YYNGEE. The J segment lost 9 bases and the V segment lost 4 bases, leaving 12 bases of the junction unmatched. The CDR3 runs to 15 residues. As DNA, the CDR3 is TGTGCCAGCAGCATCCGAGCGGGAGAAAAGGTCATTCAGTACTTC. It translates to CASSIRAGEKVIQYF. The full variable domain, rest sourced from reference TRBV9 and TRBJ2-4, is DSGVTQTPKHLITATGQRVTLRCSPRSGDLSVYWYQQSLDQGLQFLIQYYNGEERAKGNILERFSAQQFPDLHSELNLSSLELGDSALYFCASSIRAGEKVIQYFGAGTRLSVL.

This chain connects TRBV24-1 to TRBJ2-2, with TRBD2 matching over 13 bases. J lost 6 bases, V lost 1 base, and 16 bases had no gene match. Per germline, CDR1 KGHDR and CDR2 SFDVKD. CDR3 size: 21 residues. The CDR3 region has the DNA TGTGCCACCAGTGATTTTCCGTGGACTAGCGGGAGAAATCCCACACCCGGGGAGCTGTTTTTT. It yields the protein CATSDFPWTSGRNPTPGELFF.

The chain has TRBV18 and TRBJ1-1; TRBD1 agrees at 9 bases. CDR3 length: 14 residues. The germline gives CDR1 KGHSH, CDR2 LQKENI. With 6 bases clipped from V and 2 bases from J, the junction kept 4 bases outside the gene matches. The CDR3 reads CASSWDRDNTEAFF. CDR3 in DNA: TGTGCCAGCTCGTGGGACAGGGACAACACTGAAGCTTTCTTT. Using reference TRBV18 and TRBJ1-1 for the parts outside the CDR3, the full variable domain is NAGVMQNPRHLVRRRGQEARLRCSPMKGHSHVYWYRQLPEEGLKFMVYLQKENIIDESGMPKERFSAEFPKEGPSILRIQQVVRGDSAAYFCASSWDRDNTEAFFGQGTRLTVV.

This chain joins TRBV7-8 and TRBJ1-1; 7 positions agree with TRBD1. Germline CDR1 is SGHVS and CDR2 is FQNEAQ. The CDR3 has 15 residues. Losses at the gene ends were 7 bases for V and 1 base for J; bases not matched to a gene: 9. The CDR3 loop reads CASNALTGWNTEAFF. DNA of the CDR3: TGTGCCAGCAACGCTTTGACAGGGTGGAACACTGAAGCTTTCTTT.

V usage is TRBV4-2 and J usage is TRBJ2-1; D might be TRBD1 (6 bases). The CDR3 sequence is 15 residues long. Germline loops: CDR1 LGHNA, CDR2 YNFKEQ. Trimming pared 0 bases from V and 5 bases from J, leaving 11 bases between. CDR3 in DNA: TGTGCCAGCAGCCAAGATGGGGGCACCAACAATGAGCAGTTCTTC. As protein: CASSQDGGTNNEQFF.

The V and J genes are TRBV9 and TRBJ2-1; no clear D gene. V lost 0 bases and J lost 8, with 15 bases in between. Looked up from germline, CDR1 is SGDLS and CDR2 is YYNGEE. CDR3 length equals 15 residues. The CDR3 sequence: CASSVAYYGWDEQFF. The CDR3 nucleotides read TGTGCCAGCAGCGTAGCCTACTACGGGTGGGATGAGCAGTTCTTC.

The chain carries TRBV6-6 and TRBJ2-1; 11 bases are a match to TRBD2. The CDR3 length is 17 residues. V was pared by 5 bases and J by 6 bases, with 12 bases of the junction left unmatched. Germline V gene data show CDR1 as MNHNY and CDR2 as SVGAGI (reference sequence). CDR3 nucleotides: TGTGCCAGCAGTCCCCTCCCTAGCGGGGGGTCTTTCAATGAGCAGTTCTTC. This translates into CASSPLPSGGSFNEQFF.

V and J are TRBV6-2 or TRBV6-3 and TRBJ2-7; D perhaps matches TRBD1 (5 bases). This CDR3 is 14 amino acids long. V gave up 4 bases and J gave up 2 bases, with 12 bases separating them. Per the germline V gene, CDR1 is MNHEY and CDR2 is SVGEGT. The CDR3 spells CASSSARDPYEQYF. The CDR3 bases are TGTGCCAGCAGTTCCGCCAGGGATCCCTACGAGCAGTACTTC.

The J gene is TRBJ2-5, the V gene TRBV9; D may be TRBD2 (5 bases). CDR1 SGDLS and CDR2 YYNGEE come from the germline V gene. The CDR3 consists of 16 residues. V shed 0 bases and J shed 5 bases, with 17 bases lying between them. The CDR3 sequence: CASSVDGRLSGETQYF. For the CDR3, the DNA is TGTGCCAGCAGCGTAGACGGCAGACTTTCGGGGGAGACCCAGTACTTC.

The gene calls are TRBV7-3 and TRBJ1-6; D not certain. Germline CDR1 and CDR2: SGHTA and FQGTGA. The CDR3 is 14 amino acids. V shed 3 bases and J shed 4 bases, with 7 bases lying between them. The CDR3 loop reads CASSLTGYNSPLHF. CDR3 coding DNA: TGTGCCAGCAGCTTGACCGGGTATAATTCACCCCTCCACTTT. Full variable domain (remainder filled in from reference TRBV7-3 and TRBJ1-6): GAGVSQTPSNKVTEKGKYVELRCDPISGHTALYWYRQSLGQGPEFLIYFQGTGAADDSGLPNDRFFAVRPEGSVSTLKIQRTERGDSAVYLCASSLTGYNSPLHFGNGTRLTVT.